This TCR beta chain stems from a study of T cells in Graves' hyperthyroidism and ophthalmopathy. Study outcomes and limitations: In blood, most of the thyroid clonotypes expanded above 0.001 were also present.

The V end was cut by 4 bases, the J end by 7 bases, with 14 bases between. Germline-derived CDR1 and CDR2 are PRHDT and FYEKMQ (reference sequence). The CDR3 runs to 13 residues. TCR beta CDR3 regions were amplified from RNA transcripts. Primed by the HTBI set, a first-round RT-PCR was run on the TCR CDR3. TCRdb passed the multiplex PCR reads through MiXCR, listing each CDR3 protein once. Of approximately 600,000 distinct CDR3 sequences detected, more than 20% appear once; the ten largest clones hold 30% to 40%. This clonotype was counted only a few times. No antigen is known for it. This receptor was obtained from a man aged 25 to 45 with Graves' ophthalmopathy. Sequenced sample: blood. The chain carries TRBV13 and TRBJ2-7; D is uncertain. The DNA for the CDR3 is TGTGCCAGCAGCTCGAGTCTTGTGGGGGAGCAGTACTTC. Its translation is CASSSSLVGEQYF.